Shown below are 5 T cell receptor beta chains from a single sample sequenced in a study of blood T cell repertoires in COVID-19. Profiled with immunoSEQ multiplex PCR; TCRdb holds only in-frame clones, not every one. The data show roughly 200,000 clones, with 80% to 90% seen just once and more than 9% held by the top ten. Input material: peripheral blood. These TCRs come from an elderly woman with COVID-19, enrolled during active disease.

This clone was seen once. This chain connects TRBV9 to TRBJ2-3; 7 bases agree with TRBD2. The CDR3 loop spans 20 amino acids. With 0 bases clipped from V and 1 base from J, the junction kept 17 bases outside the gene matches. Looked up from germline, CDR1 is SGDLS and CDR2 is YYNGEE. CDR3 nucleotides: TGTGCCAGCAGCGTAGCACGGAGCGGGGAAAACCGATACGGCACAGATACGCAGTATTTT. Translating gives CASSVARSGENRYGTDTQYF.

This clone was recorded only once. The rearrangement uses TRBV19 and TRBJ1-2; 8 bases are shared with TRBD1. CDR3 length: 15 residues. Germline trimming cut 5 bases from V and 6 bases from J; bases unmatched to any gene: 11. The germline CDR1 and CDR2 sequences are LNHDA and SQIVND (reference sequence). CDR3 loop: CASSGTGGPTDGYTF. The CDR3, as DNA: TGTGCCAGTAGTGGCACAGGGGGTCCGACTGATGGCTACACCTTC.

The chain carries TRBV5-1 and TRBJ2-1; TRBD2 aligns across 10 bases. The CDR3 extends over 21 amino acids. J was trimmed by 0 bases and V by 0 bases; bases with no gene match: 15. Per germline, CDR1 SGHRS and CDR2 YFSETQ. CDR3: CASSLDSGGLTYPSSYNEQFF. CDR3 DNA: TGCGCCAGCAGCTTGGATAGCGGGGGGCTAACTTACCCTAGCTCCTACAATGAGCAGTTCTTC.

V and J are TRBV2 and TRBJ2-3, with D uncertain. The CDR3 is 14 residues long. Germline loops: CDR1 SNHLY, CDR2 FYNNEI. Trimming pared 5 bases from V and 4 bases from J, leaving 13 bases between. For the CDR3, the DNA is TGTGCCAGCAGTCGGGTGTATTTGTCAGATACGCAGTATTTT. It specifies CASSRVYLSDTQYF.

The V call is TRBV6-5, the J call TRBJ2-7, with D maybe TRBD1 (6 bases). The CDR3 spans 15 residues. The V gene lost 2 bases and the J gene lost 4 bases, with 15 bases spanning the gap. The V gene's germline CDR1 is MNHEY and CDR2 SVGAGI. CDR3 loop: CASSYDGRGGYEQYF. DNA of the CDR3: TGTGCCAGCAGTTACGACGGCAGGGGTGGGTACGAGCAGTACTTC.